The 4 T cell receptor beta chains below were found in one sample sequenced in a study of shared clonotypes between healthy human individuals. Profiled with immunoSEQ multiplex PCR; TCRdb holds only in-frame clones, not every one. This sample has 1.5 million to 2.5 million clones, with less than 95% found just once. Naivety among CD8 cells was defined by CD45RO negativity and positive CCR7 selection, thereby excluding terminally differentiated effector memory CD45RA+ cells. Sequenced: naive CD8+ T cells sorted from blood. These receptors were collected from a man aged 18 to 29 in good health.

This clone turned up a few times. The J gene is TRBJ1-5, the V gene TRBV30; D unresolved. V lost 0 bases and J 7 bases, leaving 7 bases between the germline ends. Germline CDR1 and CDR2: GTSNPN and SVGIG (reference sequence). The CDR3 runs 12 residues. CDR3 sequence reads: CAWSVYPQPQHF. In DNA, the CDR3 is TGTGCCTGGAGTGTGTATCCCCAGCCCCAGCATTTT.

A word on this clone: The same CDR3 can be traced to other DNA sequences in this sample. The chain recombines TRBV9 with TRBJ2-7; D unresolved. Deletions cut 0 bases from V and 0 bases from J, with 10 bases between. The germline gives CDR1 SGDLS, CDR2 YYNGEE. This CDR3 spans 15 amino acids. The CDR3 sequence is CASSVGLADSYEQYF. The CDR3 coding sequence is TGTGCCAGCAGCGTAGGATTGGCGGACTCCTACGAGCAGTACTTC.

This chain connects TRBV4-3 to TRBJ1-2, with unresolved D. V dropped 0 bases and J dropped 0 bases, with 8 bases sitting between them. The V gene's germline CDR1 is LGHNA and CDR2 YSLEER. This CDR3 is built from 15 residues. The CDR3, as DNA: TGCGCCAGCAGCCAAGATGTCGACGCTAACTATGGCTACACCTTC. This encodes CASSQDVDANYGYTF.

This clone was counted a single time. DNA for the CDR3: TGCGCCAGCCGGCTCTTAGGACAAGAGACCCAGTACTTC. It codes for CASRLLGQETQYF. The rearrangement links TRBV5-1 to TRBJ2-5; D is ambiguous. Germline CDR1 reads SGHRS; CDR2 reads YFSETQ. Trimming shortened V by 7 bases and J by 2 bases, and 12 bases separated the two germline ends. The CDR3 length is 13 residues.